This entry lists 13 T cell receptor beta chains sequenced from one sample in a study of T cell clonality in common variable immunodeficiency. TCRdb's table, derived via immunoSEQ multiplex PCR, lists solely in-frame clones and lacks some. There are around 60,000 clones in the sample, none observed a single time. The sample taken for sequencing was peripheral blood mononuclear cells. Receptors originate from a person aged 18-69 years in good health.

This clone was seen at least ten times. The read gets to within 3 residues of the CDR3 end, and the germline J gene fills in the rest. This chain connects TRBV28 to TRBJ2-5; TRBD2 agrees at 9 bases. Germline V CDR1 and CDR2: MDHEN, SYDVKM. The CDR3 extends over 15 amino acids. V gave up 2 bases and J gave up 5 bases; unmatched junction bases: 6. Partial CDR3 DNA: TGTGCCAGCAGTTTAGGGCGGGAGGGCCGGGAGACC. It specifies CASSLGREGRET. The complete CDR3 sequence is CASSLGREGRETQYF.

This clone was detected ten times or more. The sequence runs out 3 residues before the end of the CDR3; the remainder is reconstructed from the germline J gene. The rearrangement links TRBV5-1 to TRBJ2-1, with 8 bases that match TRBD2. The junction had 3 bases not matched to a gene; V was cut back by 0 bases and J by 4 bases. CDR3 length: 15 residues. The V gene's germline CDR1 is SGHRS and CDR2 YFSETQ. The CDR3 region is CASSLGLAGYNEQFF. CDR3 bases read: TGCGCCAGCAGCTTGGGTCTAGCGGGTTACAATGAG.

This clone occurred many times. The read gets to within 3 residues of the CDR3 end, and the germline J gene fills in the rest. The genes are TRBV7-8 and TRBJ2-1; TRBD2 matches 13 bases. This CDR3 region has 16 residues. Germline loops: CDR1 SGHVS, CDR2 FQNEAQ. V was clipped by 1 base and J by 9 bases; unmatched bases: 6. Incomplete CDR3 DNA: TGTGCCAGCAGCTTAGACACTGGACTAGCGGGAGTTGAG. Translating it yields CASSLDTGLAGVE. The CDR3 reads in full as CASSLDTGLAGVEQFF.

This clone was counted ten times or more. The missing CDR3 end, 3 residues past where the read stops, is filled in from the germline J gene. The chain carries TRBV19 and TRBJ2-1, with TRBD1 identical over 9 bases. The CDR3 covers 14 residues. Germline CDR1 is LNHDA and CDR2 is SQIVND (reference sequence). V shed 6 bases, J shed 6 bases, and the junction held 6 bases outside the gene matches. The covered CDR3 bases are TGTGCCAGTAGGGGGGACAGGGCCTTCAATGAG. The encoded protein is CASRGDRAFNE. The full CDR3 protein reads CASRGDRAFNEQFF.

This clone was observed at least ten times. The read halts 3 residues ahead of the CDR3 end, with the missing end drawn from the germline J gene. The chain joins TRBV19 to TRBJ2-7, with D unclear. This CDR3 contains 14 residues. Looked up from germline, CDR1 is LNHDA and CDR2 is SQIVND (reference sequence). Trimming removed 3 bases at V and 3 bases at J, with 12 bases between. CDR3: CASSITTTDYEQYF. Partial CDR3 DNA: TGTGCCAGTAGTATTACTACCACCGACTACGAG.

Many counts were recorded for this clone. The DNA ends 3 residues before the CDR3 does, and the rest of the CDR3 is filled in from the germline J gene. The chain carries TRBV9 and TRBJ1-2; D ambiguous. The CDR3 is 13 residues long. From germline, CDR1 is SGDLS and CDR2 YYNGEE. The sequenced part of the CDR3 DNA is TGTGCCAGCAGCTTTGGCACGGAGCGCGGC. Protein product: CASSFGTERG. The complete CDR3 protein is CASSFGTERGYTF.

This clone came up many times. The CDR3 sequence: CASSRSYEQYF. The CDR3 DNA, read in part, is TGTGCCAGCAGCCGCTCCTACGAG. The chain uses TRBV6-2 or TRBV6-3 and TRBJ2-7; no clear D gene. The read halts 3 residues ahead of the CDR3 end, with the missing end drawn from the germline J gene. Germline loops: CDR1 MNHEY, CDR2 SVGEGT. V dropped 6 bases and J dropped 0 bases, with 3 bases sitting between them. The CDR3 length is 11 residues.

This clone showed up many times. The read terminates 3 residues ahead of where the CDR3 ends, so the germline J gene completes it. This chain joins TRBV7-3 and TRBJ1-2, with D possibly matching TRBD1 (6 bases). Per germline, CDR1 SGHTA and CDR2 FQGTGA. This CDR3 is 13 amino acids long. The CDR3 reads CASSLTGIEGYTF. The sequenced part of the CDR3 DNA is TGTGCCAGCAGCTTGACAGGAATCGAGGGC.

This clone was detected ten times or more. The read falls 3 residues short of the CDR3 end, and the missing part is taken from the germline J gene. The chain employs TRBV7-9 and TRBJ2-7, with D possibly being TRBD1 (6 bases). The germline gives CDR1 SEHNR, CDR2 FQNEAQ (reference sequence). The CDR3 has 15 residues. V lost 0 bases and J 1 base, leaving 10 bases between the germline ends. CDR3 residues: CASSLAGTLSYEQYF. The CDR3 bases that were read are TGTGCCAGCAGCTTAGCCGGGACACTGTCCTACGAG.

In its sample, this clone was seen many times. The CDR3 end lies 3 residues beyond the end of the read and is filled in from the germline J gene. The chain uses TRBV2 and TRBJ2-1, with D uncertain. The V and J ends lost 6 bases and 9 bases respectively, with 9 bases between them. The CDR3 length is 11 residues. Germline assignment: CDR1 SNHLY and CDR2 FYNNEI. The CDR3 loop is CASRRQVEQFF. The CDR3 bases that were read are TGTGCCAGCAGGAGGCAGGTTGAG.

This clone was observed a handful of times. The read ends 3 residues before the CDR3 terminus; that terminus is restored from the germline J gene. The chain carries TRBV5-1 and TRBJ2-7; D possibly uses TRBD1 or TRBD2 (6 bases each). Deletions cut 0 bases from V and 6 bases from J, with 13 bases between. The germline CDR1 and CDR2 sequences are SGHRS and YFSETQ. The CDR3 loop spans 14 amino acids. Partial CDR3 DNA: TGCGCCAGCAGCTTGGGGGTAGGGGGAGGCGAG. It codes for CASSLGVGGGE. The whole CDR3 reads CASSLGVGGGEQYF.

This clone was recorded at least ten times. Read coverage stops 3 residues before the CDR3 terminus; the germline J gene supplies the remainder. The chain employs TRBV7-8 and TRBJ2-2; 8 bases fit TRBD2. V lost 3 bases, J lost 3 bases, and 9 bases stayed unmatched. CDR1 is SGHVS, CDR2 FQNEAQ, per germline. The length of the CDR3 is 17 residues. The CDR3 is CASSFGGGGRYTGELFF. Partial CDR3 DNA: TGTGCCAGCAGCTTCGGTGGCGGGGGGCGGTACACCGGGGAG.

This clone was counted a few times. The missing CDR3 end, 3 residues past where the read stops, is filled in from the germline J gene. Other nucleotide sequences from this sample produce the same CDR3. The chain carries TRBV18 and TRBJ1-2; D is possibly TRBD1 (6 bases). This CDR3 spans 15 amino acids. Trimming pared 2 bases from V and 7 bases from J, leaving 17 bases between. Germline assignment: CDR1 KGHSH and CDR2 LQKENI. This CDR3 reads CASSPESQGISGYTF. Partial CDR3 DNA: TGTGCCAGCTCACCAGAATCGCAGGGGATATCTGGC.